This T cell receptor (beta chain) was obtained from a study of CD8+ T cells in alopecia areata (dated by TCRdb to the late 2010s). For context, the study as a whole: The treated patients, all with moderate-to-severe alopecia areata, were enrolled in an open-label pilot trial of oral tofacitinib given at 5 to 10 mg twice daily. Scalp tissue and sorted CD4+ and CD8+ peripheral blood T cells from patchy and totalis/universalis alopecia areata patients and from healthy controls were covered by human TCRbeta sequencing. Scalp clonality was compared across normal scalp (n=4), patchy alopecia areata scalp (n=8), and alopecia totalis/universalis scalp (n=8). Amplification of TCRbeta CDR3 regions was done by immunoSEQ multiplex PCR using 35 Vbeta forward primers and 13 Jbeta reverse primers. RNA came from the PAXgene miRNA kit for fixed scalp, the miRNeasy kit for PBMCs, and the RNeasy kit for mouse skin. Patients on tofacitinib were biopsied at baseline and after 4 and 24 weeks of treatment, and several of the patients also had a later scalp biopsy. High-throughput TCRbeta sequencing was used to examine T cell clonal expansion in alopecia areata in both the C3H/HeJ mouse model and human patients. Tofacitinib was given for 6 to 18 months, followed by 6 months of follow-up off drug to assess delayed response and recurrence.

The CDR3 contains 18 residues, cysteine and phenylalanine counted. Kept here is only the CDR3 DNA, which spans 54 bases and is read in frame from base 1. For CDR1 and CDR2, the germline V gene lists MDHEN and SYDVKM. The V end loses 6 bases and the J end loses 0 bases, and a stretch of 21 bases separates them. To prepare the library, the immunoSEQ multiplex PCR assay was applied. RNA was extracted from all samples and reverse transcribed into cDNA, which served as template for TCR sequencing. SuperScript III was used to make first-strand cDNA, primed with a 2:1 mix of oligo-dT and random hexamers. Amplification bias was assessed with a synthetic immune receptor repertoire, and residual bias was removed computationally. Per the original workflow: After raw reads were preprocessed to remove errors, the CDR3 was defined following IMGT conventions as running from the conserved cysteine to phenylalanine. Clonality was computed as 1 minus the Shannon entropy, with the entropy normalized by log2 of the number of productive unique TCRs. CD4 or CD8 identity of scalp clones was inferred by cross-referencing scalp TCRbeta sequences with sorted blood CD4 and CD8 repertoires. TCRdb provides this immuneACCESS table in a form limited to in-frame rearrangements. Some clones are lacking; in checked studies, under half of them reflect an unresolved V gene, and why the rest are absent is not known. V and J calls and clone size are given by that table; D and trimming were obtained from the DNA. Across this sample there are roughly 170,000 clones, with over 50% seen only once. The ten most abundant clones make up roughly 15% of the sample.

To note about this clone: No cognate antigen has been identified for it. Base quality data are lacking; no much larger clone is found one base away.

Points the paper makes about the study in general: Shared TCR sequences between patients were less evident than in mice, which may be partly attributable to HLA diversity in the patient population. Compared with normal scalp, lesional scalp had higher clonality and more expanded CD8+ clones, particularly in alopecia totalis/universalis, a pattern that suggests antigenic drive. Unlike mouse skin, which is dominated by gammadelta T cells, normal human skin has resident alphabeta T cells that are also sequenced, and this complicates analysis of the scalp TCR repertoire.

What the time point label conveys for this sample: baseline before oral tofacitinib. Lesional scalp punch biopsies and peripheral blood were collected from alopecia areata patients. PBMCs were separated by density centrifugation and stained for CD3, CD4 and CD8, after which CD4+ and CD8+ T cells were sorted on a FACSAria. This TCR was sampled from a human donor with alopecia areata. The specimen was CD4+ T cells sorted from blood, collected at week 0. In this chain, TRBV28 is recombined with TRBJ1-5; TRBD1 might be the D gene, on 6 matching bases. The DNA is as follows: TGTGCCAGCAGCCGACTTTCTGGGGGCGGGGGTAGCAATCAGCCCCAGCATTTT. The resulting protein is CASSRLSGGGGSNQPQHF.